Below, 23 T cell receptor beta chains from the same sample are listed, as sequenced in a study of control samples from healthy donors and cancer patients. Libraries were prepared by immunoSEQ multiplex PCR; TCRdb keeps only in-frame clonotypes and omits some of them. Altogether tens of thousands of clones are present, 94% being singletons, with the ten largest covering 3.5% to 4%. What was sequenced was blood. All receptors derive from a man under 40 in good health.

The chain couples TRBV12-3 or TRBV12-4 to TRBJ2-2; 10 nucleotides match TRBD1. CDR3 size: 13 residues. The V gene end was trimmed by 8 bases and the J gene end by 7 bases; junction bases not matched to a gene: 4. The CDR3 DNA sequence: TGTGCCAGCGCAGACAGGGGGCGCGGGGAGCTGTTTTTT. Residues: CASADRGRGELFF.

The rearrangement joins TRBV11-3 to TRBJ2-2; 7 nucleotides match TRBD1. V shed 0 bases, J shed 5 bases, and the junction held 3 bases outside the gene matches. CDR1 and CDR2 from the germline V gene are SGHNT and YENEEA. The CDR3 consists of 15 residues. CDR3 coding DNA: TGTGCCAGCAGCTTAGAACAGGGGCCAACCGGGGAGCTGTTTTTT. This sequence encodes CASSLEQGPTGELFF.

This clone appeared once. The V call is TRBV5-6, the J call TRBJ1-1; tentatively, D is TRBD1 (5 bases). Germline CDR1 reads SGHDT; CDR2 reads YYEEEE. The V and J ends lost 0 bases and 8 bases respectively, with 5 bases between them. The CDR3 is 11 residues long. CDR3 bases: TGTGCCAGCAGCTTGGGGGACGAAGCTTTCTTT. It specifies CASSLGDEAFF.

The chain uses TRBV4-1 and TRBJ2-1; 9 bases fit TRBD2. V was pared by 0 bases and J by 7 bases, with 10 bases of the junction left unmatched. This CDR3 spans 17 amino acids. Germline V lookup: CDR1 MGHRA, CDR2 YSYEKL. CDR3 sequence (DNA): TGCGCCAGCAGCCAAGATCGGGAGACTAGCGGCTATAATGAGCAGTTCTTC. It is translated as CASSQDRETSGYNEQFF.

The chain recombines TRBV7-2 with TRBJ1-4, with D possibly matching TRBD1 (6 bases). Trimming took off 4 bases at V and 4 bases at J, with 10 bases between the two ends. Germline CDR1 SGHTA, CDR2 FQGNSA. The CDR3 consists of 14 residues. The CDR3 bases are TGTGCCAGCAGCTCGGACAGATTTAATGAAAAACTGTTTTTT. Its protein product is CASSSDRFNEKLFF.

About this clone: Germline and junction disagree at one end, which may indicate a read error. The V and J genes are TRBV5-5 and TRBJ1-2, with no clear D. CDR3 length: 10 amino acids. CDR1 and CDR2 (germline): SGHKS, YYEKEE (reference sequence). Written as DNA, the CDR3 is TGTGCCAGCAGCGGGGTGGGCGAGTCCTTC. It codes for CASSGVGESF.

The genes are TRBV19 and TRBJ2-1; possibly TRBD1 for D (5 bases). Germline values: CDR1 LNHDA, CDR2 SQIVND (reference sequence). V lost 7 bases, J lost 4 bases, and 14 bases lay in between. The CDR3 covers 14 residues. The CDR3 DNA reads TGTGCCAGTAAGAAGGCAGGGTATTACAATGAGCAGTTCTTC. Protein sequence: CASKKAGYYNEQFF.

The rearrangement joins TRBV30 to TRBJ2-3; D not certain. There are 10 residues in the CDR3. Germline assignment: CDR1 GTSNPN and CDR2 SVGIG (reference sequence). The V end lost 1 base, the J end lost 9 bases, and 5 bases lay between the germline ends. The CDR3 nucleotides are TGTGCCTGGAGTGCCGGGACGCAGTATTTT. Residues: CAWSAGTQYF. The full variable domain, with the rest looked up from reference TRBV30 and TRBJ2-3, is SQTIHQWPATLVQPVGSPLSLECTVEGTSNPNLYWYRQAAGRGLQLLFYSVGIGQISSEVPQNLSASRPQDRQFILSSKKLLLSDSGFYLCAWSAGTQYFGPGTRLTVL.

The CDR3 DNA follows: TGCGCCAGCAGCTCGACAGGGGGCGCGGACGAGCAGTACTTC. Protein sequence: CASSSTGGADEQYF. The rearrangement links TRBV5-1 to TRBJ2-7; 10 bases are a match to TRBD1. The J segment lost 5 bases and the V segment lost 3 bases, leaving 5 bases of the junction unmatched. CDR1 SGHRS and CDR2 YFSETQ come from the germline V gene. CDR3 length: 14 amino acids.

This CDR3 reads CASSQVVVGELFF. The CDR3 coding sequence is TGCGCCAGCAGCCAAGTTGTAGTCGGGGAGCTGTTTTTT. This rearrangement joins TRBV4-3 to TRBJ2-2; D unresolved. The CDR3 has 13 residues. CDR1 is LGHNA, CDR2 YSLEER, per germline. V dropped 1 base and J dropped 7 bases, with 7 bases sitting between them.

This sequence joins TRBV6-5 and TRBJ1-1; tentatively, D is TRBD1 (5 bases). Germline V lookup: CDR1 MNHEY, CDR2 SVGAGI. Deletions cut 7 bases from V and 6 bases from J, with 15 bases between. CDR3 length: 13 amino acids. In nucleotides, the CDR3 is TGTGCCAGCACCAGAGGCAGGGTGGCTGAAGCTTTCTTT. Protein: CASTRGRVAEAFF.

In its sample, this clone was seen a few times. The chain employs TRBV6-1 and TRBJ2-7, with TRBD2 matching 8 bases. V lost 4 bases, J lost 2 bases, and 13 bases stayed unmatched. CDR1 is MNHNS, CDR2 SASEGT, per germline. This CDR3 has 17 amino acids. CDR3 nucleotide sequence: TGTGCCAGCAGTGCCCGTGCGGGGGGCGGTGCCGCCTACGAGCAGTACTTC. Translated: CASSARAGGGAAYEQYF.

CDR3 nucleotide sequence: TGTGCCAGCAGCCCCCTAGTGGGAAACACCATATATTTT. Protein product: CASSPLVGNTIYF. This sequence joins TRBV7-7 and TRBJ1-3; unclear D gene. Germline CDR1 and CDR2: SSHAT and FNYEAQ (reference sequence). V was pared by 5 bases and J by 4 bases, with 9 bases between. This CDR3 has 13 amino acids.

The J gene is TRBJ2-2, the V gene TRBV6-5; a weak D match, TRBD1 (5 bases). Trimming removed 1 base from V and 2 bases from J, with 8 bases in between. Germline lookup yields CDR1 MNHEY and CDR2 SVGAGI. CDR3 size: 15 residues. CDR3 sequence: CASSYFDSNTGELFF. CDR3 DNA sequence: TGTGCCAGCAGTTACTTCGACAGCAACACCGGGGAGCTGTTTTTT.

The chain couples TRBV2 to TRBJ1-5; D unclear. The CDR3 contains 15 residues. Germline-derived CDR1 and CDR2 are SNHLY and FYNNEI. V dropped 6 bases and J dropped 1 base, with 13 bases sitting between them. This chain's CDR3 is CASRTRLGSNQPQHF. CDR3 DNA sequence: TGTGCCAGCAGAACCAGGTTAGGGAGCAATCAGCCCCAGCATTTT.

The genes are TRBV5-6 and TRBJ1-2, with D possibly being TRBD1 (5 bases). The V gene's germline CDR1 is SGHDT and CDR2 YYEEEE. The CDR3 loop spans 11 amino acids. The V gene lost 4 bases and the J gene lost 13 bases, with 14 bases spanning the gap. The CDR3 nucleotides read TGTGCCAGCAGCCGCCAGGGAGGGCCCACCTTC. Amino acid sequence: CASSRQGGPTF.

V usage is TRBV7-8 and J usage is TRBJ1-5, with TRBD1 matching over 9 bases. J lost 1 base, V lost 1 base, and 2 bases had no gene match. The CDR3 consists of 16 residues. Germline V gene lookup returns CDR1 SGHVS and CDR2 FQNEAQ. In DNA form, the CDR3 reads TGTGCCAGCAGCTTAGGGGGACAGGGAAGCAATCAGCCCCAGCATTTT. Translated, it gives CASSLGGQGSNQPQHF.

This sequence joins TRBV18 and TRBJ1-4; no reliable D call. Trimming took off 4 bases at V and 6 bases at J, with 21 bases between the two ends. The CDR3 spans 17 residues. Germline V gene sequence: CDR1 KGHSH, CDR2 LQKENI. The CDR3 here is CASSRNEANAGHEKLFF. As DNA, the CDR3 is TGTGCCAGCTCACGAAACGAAGCGAACGCCGGCCATGAAAAACTGTTTTTT.

This sequence joins TRBV6-5 and TRBJ1-2; no clear D. Trimming cost V 0 bases and J 0 bases, with 8 bases left between them. This CDR3 spans 15 amino acids. CDR1 is MNHEY, CDR2 SVGAGI, per germline. The CDR3 loop reads CASSYSKGANYGYTF. CDR3 sequence (DNA): TGTGCCAGCAGTTACTCCAAGGGAGCTAACTATGGCTACACCTTC.

The rearrangement joins TRBV12-3 or TRBV12-4 to TRBJ2-7; possible D gene TRBD1, 5 bases. The germline V and J ends were trimmed by 3 bases and 4 bases, with 10 bases remaining between them. This CDR3 is 13 amino acids long. CDR3: CASSFQGGYEQYF. In nucleotides, the CDR3 is TGTGCCAGCAGTTTTCAGGGTGGTTACGAGCAGTACTTC.

This chain uses TRBV3-1 (or the pseudogene TRBV3-2) with TRBJ1-1; D gene uncertain. The ends were cut back, 8 bases at V and 3 bases at J, with 10 bases in the middle. The CDR3 is 12 residues long. CDR1 is LGHDT, CDR2 YNNKEL, per germline (reference sequence). CDR3 in DNA: TGTGCCAGCGGAAACATTGACACTGAAGCTTTCTTT. Encoded protein: CASGNIDTEAFF.

This clone was observed a few times. The rearrangement joins TRBV6-1 to TRBJ1-6; maybe TRBD1 (5 bases). V lost 3 bases and J 6 bases, leaving 18 bases between the germline ends. The CDR3 runs 17 residues. CDR1 and CDR2 from the germline V gene are MNHNS and SASEGT. DNA for the CDR3: TGTGCCAGCAGTGACGATCTTGTCCAGGGTGGTAATTCACCCCTCCACTTT. It encodes CASSDDLVQGGNSPLHF.

This chain connects TRBV19 to TRBJ1-2; D is undetermined. The CDR3 contains 11 residues. The germline V gene encodes CDR1 LNHDA and CDR2 SQIVND (reference sequence). With 7 bases removed from V and 8 bases from J, the gap between germline ends came to 11 bases. The CDR3 DNA reads as TGTGCCAGTAAAGCTGGCGTCGGCTACACCTTC. Translation: CASKAGVGYTF.